This T cell receptor beta chain was sequenced during a study of human T cells and chemical hapten exposure. The time point here: patch test 3, about 24 weeks after DPC sensitization. The sample's treatment: therapeutic diphenylcyclopropenone sensitization with weekly scalp DPC. Study results and caveats: DPC sensitization left the count of TCRs above 1 in 1000 unchanged.

The CDR3 runs to 15 residues. Per the germline V gene, CDR1 is ENHRY and CDR2 is SYGVKD. V was cut by 3 bases and J by 2 bases, with 13 bases left in between. This clonotype came up many times. Its target is not known. TCRdb itself ran the RACE reads through MiXCR, one entry per CDR3 protein. There are 55,000 to 80,000 distinct CDR3 sequences in the sample; approximately 10% occur only once, and approximately 2% lies in the top ten. This TCR came from a woman in her 30s with alopecia areata. Some clones in this sample may be carry-over from other donors' samples. Sample: whole blood, taken in connection with sensitization to the hapten diphenylcyclopropenone (DPC). The V gene is TRBV10-3, the J gene TRBJ1-1; the D gene is possibly TRBD1 (5 bases). In nucleotides, the CDR3 is TGTGCCATCAGTGATCGGCCACGGGACAACACTGAAGCTTTCTTT. Translating it yields CAISDRPRDNTEAFF.